This T cell receptor (beta chain) was identified during a study of identical twins. MiXCR was run by TCRdb on the 5' RACE reads, yielding one entry per CDR3 protein. This table has roughly 290,000 distinct CDR3 sequences, under 9.5% appearing once. All donors were healthy Caucasians. This clonotype was counted a few times. Antigen: not known. Study-level results: Beta clonotypes that were abundant in cord blood contained fewer insertions, a pattern absent from memory repertoires. There is a chance that invariant MAIT and iNKT cells partially muddied zero-insertion analyses. Twin pairs' shared out-of-frame alpha sequences were enriched in low generation probability.

Germline lookup yields CDR1 SGHKS and CDR2 YYEKEE (reference sequence). Deletions cut 2 bases from V and 4 bases from J, with 10 bases between. The CDR3 is 13 residues long. These data are also associated with another study on yellow fever vaccine responses in identical twins.

Sequencing used memory (CD45RO+) T cells sorted from blood. V and J are TRBV5-5 and TRBJ2-7, with D perhaps being TRBD1 or TRBD2 (5 bases each). This receptor was taken from a woman under 30 in good health. This chain's CDR3 is CASSFGAGYEQYF. The CDR3 bases are TGTGCCAGCAGCTTCGGGGCTGGATACGAGCAGTACTTC.